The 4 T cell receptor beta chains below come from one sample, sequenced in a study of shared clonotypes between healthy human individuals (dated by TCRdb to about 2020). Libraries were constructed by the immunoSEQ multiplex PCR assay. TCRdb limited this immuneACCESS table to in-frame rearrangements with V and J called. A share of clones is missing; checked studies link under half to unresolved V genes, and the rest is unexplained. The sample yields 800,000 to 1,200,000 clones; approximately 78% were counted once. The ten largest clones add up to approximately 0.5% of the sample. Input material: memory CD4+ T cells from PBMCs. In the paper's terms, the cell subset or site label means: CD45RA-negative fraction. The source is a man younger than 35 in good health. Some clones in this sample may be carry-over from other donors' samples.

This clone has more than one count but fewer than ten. CDR3 bases: TGTGCCTGGAGTGTCTCCCACTCTGGAAACACCATATATTTT. Translating it yields CAWSVSHSGNTIYF. The chain couples TRBV30 to TRBJ1-3; D uncertain. V lost 0 bases and J lost 0, with 6 bases in between. CDR3 length: 14 amino acids. Germline CDR1 and CDR2: GTSNPN and SVGIG (reference sequence). Based on the CDR3 plus reference TRBV30 and TRBJ1-3, the full variable domain is SQTIHQWPATLVQPVGSPLSLECTVEGTSNPNLYWYRQAAGRGLQLLFYSVGIGQISSEVPQNLSASRPQDRQFILSSKKLLLSDSGFYLCAWSVSHSGNTIYFGEGSWLTVV.

The CDR3 spells CASSLVAGDLTGELFF. CDR3 DNA: TGCGCCAGCAGCTTGGTAGCGGGAGACCTCACCGGGGAGCTGTTTTTT. The chain recombines TRBV5-1 with TRBJ2-2; 9 bases are a match to TRBD2. J lost 4 bases, V lost 0 bases, and 4 bases had no gene match. The germline V gene has CDR1 SGHRS and CDR2 YFSETQ. The CDR3 covers 16 residues.

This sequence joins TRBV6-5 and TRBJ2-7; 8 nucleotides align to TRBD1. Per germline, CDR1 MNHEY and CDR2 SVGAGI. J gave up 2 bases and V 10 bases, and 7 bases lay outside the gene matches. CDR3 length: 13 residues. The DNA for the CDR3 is TGTGCCATCGACGAGGACAGGGCCTACGAGCAGTACTTC. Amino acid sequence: CAIDEDRAYEQYF.

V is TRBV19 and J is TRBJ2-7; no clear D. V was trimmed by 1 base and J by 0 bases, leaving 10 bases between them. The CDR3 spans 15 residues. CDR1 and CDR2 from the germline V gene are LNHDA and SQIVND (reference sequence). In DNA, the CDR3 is TGTGCCAGTAGTATAGGGACGGTGAACTCCTACGAGCAGTACTTC. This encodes CASSIGTVNSYEQYF.